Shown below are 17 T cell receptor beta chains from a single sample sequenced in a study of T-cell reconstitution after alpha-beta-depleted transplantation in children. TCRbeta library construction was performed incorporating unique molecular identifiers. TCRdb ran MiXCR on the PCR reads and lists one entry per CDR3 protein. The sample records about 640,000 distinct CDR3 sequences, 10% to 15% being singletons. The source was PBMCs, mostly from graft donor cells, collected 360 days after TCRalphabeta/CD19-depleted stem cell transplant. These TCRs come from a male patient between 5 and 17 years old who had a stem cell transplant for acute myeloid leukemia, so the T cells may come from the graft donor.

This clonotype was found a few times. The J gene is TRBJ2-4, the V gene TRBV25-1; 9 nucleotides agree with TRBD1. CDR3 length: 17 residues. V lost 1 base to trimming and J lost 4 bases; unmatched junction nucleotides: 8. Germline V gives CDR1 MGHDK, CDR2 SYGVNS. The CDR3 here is CASSEWGRTGEKNIQYF. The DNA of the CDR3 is TGTGCCAGCAGTGAATGGGGAAGGACAGGGGAAAAAAACATTCAGTACTTC.

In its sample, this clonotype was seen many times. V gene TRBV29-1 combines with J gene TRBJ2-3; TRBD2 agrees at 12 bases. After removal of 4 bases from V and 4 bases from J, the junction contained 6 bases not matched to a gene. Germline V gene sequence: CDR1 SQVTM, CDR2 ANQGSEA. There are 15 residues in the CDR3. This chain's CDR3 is CSVARTSGNPDTQYF. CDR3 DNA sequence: TGCAGCGTTGCCAGGACTAGCGGGAACCCAGATACGCAGTATTTT.

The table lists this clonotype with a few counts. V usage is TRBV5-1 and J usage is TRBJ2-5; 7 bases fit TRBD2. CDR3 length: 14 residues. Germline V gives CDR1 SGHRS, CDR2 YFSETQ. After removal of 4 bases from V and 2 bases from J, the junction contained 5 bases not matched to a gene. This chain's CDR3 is CASSPLAEQETQYF. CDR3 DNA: TGCGCCAGCAGCCCCCTAGCGGAGCAAGAGACCCAGTACTTC.

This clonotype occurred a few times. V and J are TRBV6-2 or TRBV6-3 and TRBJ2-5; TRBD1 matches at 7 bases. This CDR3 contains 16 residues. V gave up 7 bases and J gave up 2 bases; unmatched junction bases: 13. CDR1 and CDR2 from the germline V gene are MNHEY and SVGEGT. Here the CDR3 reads CASTWGQFGSQETQYF. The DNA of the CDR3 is TGTGCCAGCACCTGGGGACAGTTTGGGTCACAAGAGACCCAGTACTTC.

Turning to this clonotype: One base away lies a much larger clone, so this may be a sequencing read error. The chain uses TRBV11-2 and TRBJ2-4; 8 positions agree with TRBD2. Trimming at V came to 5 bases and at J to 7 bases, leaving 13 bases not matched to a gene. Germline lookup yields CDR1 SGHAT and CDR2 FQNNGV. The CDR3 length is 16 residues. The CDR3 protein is CASSQGSGIRINIQYF. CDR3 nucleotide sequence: TGTGCCAGCAGCCAGGGTAGCGGGATAAGGATTAACATTCAGTACTTC.

DNA of the CDR3: TGTGCCAGCAGTTACTCCTCTGGGCCGAGGGCTTCACCCCTCCACTTT. The encoded protein is CASSYSSGPRASPLHF. V gene TRBV6-5 combines with J gene TRBJ1-6, with unresolved D. CDR3 length: 16 amino acids. The V and J ends lost 0 bases and 9 bases respectively, with 15 bases between them. Germline-derived CDR1 and CDR2 are MNHEY and SVGAGI.

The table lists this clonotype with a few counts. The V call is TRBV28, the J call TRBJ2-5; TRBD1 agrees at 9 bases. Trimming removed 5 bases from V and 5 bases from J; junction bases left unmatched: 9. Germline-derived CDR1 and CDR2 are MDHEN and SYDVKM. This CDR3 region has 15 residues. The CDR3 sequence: CASSIVTGGRETQYF. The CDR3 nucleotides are TGTGCCAGCAGTATAGTTACAGGGGGCCGGGAGACCCAGTACTTC.

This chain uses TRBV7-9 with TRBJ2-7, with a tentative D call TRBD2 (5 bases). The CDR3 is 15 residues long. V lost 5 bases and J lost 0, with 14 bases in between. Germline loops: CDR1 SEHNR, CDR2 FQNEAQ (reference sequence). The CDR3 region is CASSGQRITSYEQYF. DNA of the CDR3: TGTGCCAGCAGCGGGCAGCGGATAACCTCCTACGAGCAGTACTTC.

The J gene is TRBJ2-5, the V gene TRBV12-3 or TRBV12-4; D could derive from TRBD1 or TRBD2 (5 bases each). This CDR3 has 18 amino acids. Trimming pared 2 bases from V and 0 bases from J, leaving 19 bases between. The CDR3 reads CASSLTGRPLTYQETQYF. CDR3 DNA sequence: TGTGCCAGCAGTTTAACGGGACGCCCTCTTACGTACCAAGAGACCCAGTACTTC.

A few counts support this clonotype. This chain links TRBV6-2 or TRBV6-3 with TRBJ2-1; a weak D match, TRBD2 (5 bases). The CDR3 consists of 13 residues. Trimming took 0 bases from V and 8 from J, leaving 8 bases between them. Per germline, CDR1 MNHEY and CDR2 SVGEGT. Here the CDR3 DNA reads TGTGCCAGCAGTTACTCGAACGGGGATGAGCAGTTCTTC. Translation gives CASSYSNGDEQFF.

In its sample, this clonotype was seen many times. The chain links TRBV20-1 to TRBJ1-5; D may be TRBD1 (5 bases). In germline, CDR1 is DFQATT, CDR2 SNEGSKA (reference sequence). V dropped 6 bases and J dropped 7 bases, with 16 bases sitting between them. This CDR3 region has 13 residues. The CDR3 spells CSARPQGEQPQHF. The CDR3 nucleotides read TGCAGTGCCCGTCCCCAGGGTGAACAGCCCCAGCATTTT.

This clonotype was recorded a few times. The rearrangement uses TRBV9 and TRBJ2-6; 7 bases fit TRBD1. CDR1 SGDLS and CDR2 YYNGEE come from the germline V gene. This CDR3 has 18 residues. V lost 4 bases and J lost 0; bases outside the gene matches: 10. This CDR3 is CASSPRRDSYSGANVLTF. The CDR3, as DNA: TGTGCCAGCAGCCCCCGACGGGACAGCTACTCTGGGGCCAACGTCCTGACTTTC.

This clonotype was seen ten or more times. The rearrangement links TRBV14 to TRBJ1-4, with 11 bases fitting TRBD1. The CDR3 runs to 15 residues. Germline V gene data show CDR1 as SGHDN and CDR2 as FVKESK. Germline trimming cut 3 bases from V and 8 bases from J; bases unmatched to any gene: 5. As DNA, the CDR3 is TGTGCCAGCAGCCAGCACGGGACAGGGGGAGAAAAACTGTTTTTT. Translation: CASSQHGTGGEKLFF.

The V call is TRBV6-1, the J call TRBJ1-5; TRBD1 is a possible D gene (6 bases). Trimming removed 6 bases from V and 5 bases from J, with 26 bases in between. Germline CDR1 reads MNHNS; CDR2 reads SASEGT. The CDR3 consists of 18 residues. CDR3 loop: CASRSGARPFFSDQPQHF. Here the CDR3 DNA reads TGTGCCAGCAGGTCAGGGGCTAGGCCCTTTTTTTCTGATCAGCCCCAGCATTTT.

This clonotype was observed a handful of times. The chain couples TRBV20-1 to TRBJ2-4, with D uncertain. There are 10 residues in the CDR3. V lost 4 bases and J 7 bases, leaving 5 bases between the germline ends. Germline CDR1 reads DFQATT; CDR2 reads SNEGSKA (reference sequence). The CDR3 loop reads CSATRNIQYF. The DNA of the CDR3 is TGCAGTGCTACTCGGAACATTCAGTACTTC.

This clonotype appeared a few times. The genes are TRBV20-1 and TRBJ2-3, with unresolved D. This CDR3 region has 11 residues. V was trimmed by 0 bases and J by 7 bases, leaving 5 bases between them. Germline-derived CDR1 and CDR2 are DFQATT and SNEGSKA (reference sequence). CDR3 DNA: TGCAGTGCTAGAGATATAAATACGCAGTATTTT. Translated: CSARDINTQYF.

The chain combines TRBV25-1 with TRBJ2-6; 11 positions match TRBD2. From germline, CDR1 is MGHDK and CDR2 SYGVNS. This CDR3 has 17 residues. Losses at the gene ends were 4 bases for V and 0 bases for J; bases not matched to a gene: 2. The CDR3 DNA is TGTGCCAGCAGTGCGGGACTAGCGGACTCTGGGGCCAACGTCCTGACTTTC. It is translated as CASSAGLADSGANVLTF.